A selection of T cell receptor beta chains follows, all from one sample in a study of T cells in localized non-small cell lung cancer. Profiled with immunoSEQ multiplex PCR; TCRdb holds only in-frame clones, not every one. The profile shows 45,000 to 60,000 clones, about 88% of them singletons. The sample consisted of PBMCs, taken before any cancer treatment. These receptors were collected from a man between 40 and 69 years old with stage II lung adenocarcinoma. Each CDR3 is given with its conserved first and last residue. A D gene is named only where the DNA matches it firmly. Size values are once, few and many counts, or a class for expanded clones, and some rows have none.

NA TRBJ2-6 NA TRBV5-5 TGTGCCAGCAGCTTGGTCTCTGGGGCCAACGTCCTGACTTTC CASSLVSGANVLTF
NA TRBJ1-3 NA TRBV5-1 TGCGCCAGCAGCTTGGATACAGTCTCTGGAAACACCATATATTTT CASSLDTVSGNTIYF
NA TRBJ1-2 few TRBV6-1 TGTGCCAGCAGTGAAGTGCAGACGAACTATGGCTACACCTTC CASSEVQTNYGYTF
NA TRBJ2-5 few TRBV20-1 TGCAGTGCTAGAGTTGTGGAGACCCAGTACTTC CSARVVETQYF
TRBD2 TRBJ2-5 NA TRBV12-5 TGTGCTAGTGGCCCATGGGGGGGGATCCAAGAGACCCAGTACTTC CASGPWGGIQETQYF
NA TRBJ1-1 NA TRBV19 TGTGCCAGTAGTATAGCTCCCGAGGGCGTGAACACTGAAGCTTTCTTT CASSIAPEGVNTEAFF
NA TRBJ2-4 NA TRBV5-6 TGTGCCAGCAGCTTTTCCCCGACAGGCATGCTAGTTAACATTCAGTACTTC CASSFSPTGMLVNIQYF
TRBD2 TRBJ2-1 NA TRBV12-5 TGTGCTAGTGCCTCTGTCGGCGGGGGGGTCCTCTACAATGAGCAGTTCTTC CASASVGGGVLYNEQFF
NA TRBJ2-3 NA TRBV30 TGTGCCGAGAGAGGGGGGGCAACGCAGTATTTT CAERGGATQYF
NA TRBJ1-6 NA TRBV14 TGTGCCAGCAGCCAAGTTATGACCCACGGCGGTTCACCCCTCCACTTT CASSQVMTHGGSPLHF
NA TRBJ1-1 NA TRBV20-1 TGCAGTGCTAGGACAGTTTCCGAAGCTTTCTTT CSARTVSEAFF
NA TRBJ2-2 NA TRBV9 TGTGCCAGCAGCGAGGGGTTGGACACCGGGGAGCTGTTTTTT CASSEGLDTGELFF
NA TRBJ1-5 NA TRBV5-1 TGCGCCAGCCGGTCACAGGAAAATCAGCCCCAGCATTTT CASRSQENQPQHF
NA TRBJ1-1 NA TRBV5-5 TGTGCCAGCAGCTTAAGAGAAAGGACTGAAGCTTTCTTT CASSLRERTEAFF
NA TRBJ1-1 NA TRBV6-5 TGTGCCAGCAGTCGAATTCCAGGGGACACTGAAGCTTTCTTT CASSRIPGDTEAFF
TRBD1 TRBJ1-1 NA TRBV9 TGTGCCAGCAGCGTAGCAGGGGGCCTCACTGAAGCTTTCTTT CASSVAGGLTEAFF
TRBD2 TRBJ2-3 NA TRBV7-2 TGTGCCAGCAGATCATCCGGGGGGGCAATAGATACGCAGTATTTT CASRSSGGAIDTQYF
NA TRBJ1-2 NA TRBV5-1 TGCGCCAGCAGTTGGGACCCCTCTGAGGGCTACACCTTC CASSWDPSEGYTF
NA TRBJ2-2 NA TRBV5-6 TGTGCCAGCAGCTTGACAGGGAACACCGGGGAGCTGTTTTTT CASSLTGNTGELFF
TRBD1 TRBJ1-1 NA TRBV23-1 TGCGCCAGCAGTCAACAACAAAACGTCCAACTGACAGGGGGTATGAACACTGAAGCTTTCTTT CASSQQQNVQLTGGMNTEAFF
NA TRBJ1-3 NA TRBV4-1 TGCGCCAGCAGCGCACCAGGGACTGGAAACACCATATATTTT CASSAPGTGNTIYF
NA TRBJ1-2 NA TRBV6-1 TGTGCCAGCTCGGCGGTGTTCTATGGCTACACCTTC CASSAVFYGYTF
NA TRBJ2-3 few TRBV21-1 TGTGCCAGCAGCTTATTGGGGCCCCCATCCTCCACAGATACGCAGTATTTT CASSLLGPPSSTDTQYF
TRBD1 TRBJ1-5 NA TRBV10-3 TGTGCCAGCCGGGACAGTTATAGCAATCAGCCCCAGCATTTT CASRDSYSNQPQHF
NA TRBJ1-1 once TRBV19 TGTGCCAGTAGTATAGCAGGGGTGGAGACTGAAGCTTTCTTT CASSIAGVETEAFF
NA TRBJ2-2 once TRBV13 TGTGCCAGCAGCTCCGGGGGGCGACGGGAGCTGTTTTTT CASSSGGRRELFF
NA TRBJ1-4 NA TRBV2 TGTGCCAGCAGTCGCGACGGTTTTGAAAAACTGTTTTTT CASSRDGFEKLFF
NA TRBJ2-5 NA TRBV27 TGTGCCAGCGCTCAGTACTGGGCAGACCAAGAGACCCAGTACTTC CASAQYWADQETQYF
NA TRBJ1-2 NA TRBV4-1 TGCGCCAGCAGCCAAGATTATGGGGGGAGTAACTATGGCTACACCTTC CASSQDYGGSNYGYTF
NA TRBJ2-3 NA TRBV11-1 TGTGCCAGCAGCTTATTAGGAGGTGGCACAGATACGCAGTATTTT CASSLLGGGTDTQYF
TRBD2 TRBJ2-3 once TRBV2 TGTGCCAGCAGCCTCCCCCTAGCGGGGGGTACCACAGATACGCAGTATTTT CASSLPLAGGTTDTQYF
NA TRBJ1-2 NA TRBV27 TGTGCCAGCAGTACAGGGCGCTATGGCTACACCTTC CASSTGRYGYTF
NA TRBJ1-6 NA TRBV6-6 TGTGCCTCGGGGGACTCCCCAAATCATTCACCCCTCCACTTT CASGDSPNHSPLHF
NA TRBJ1-5 NA TRBV6-6 TGTGCCAGCAGTCCCGCCAGGAATCAGCCCCAGCATTTT CASSPARNQPQHF
NA TRBJ1-2 NA TRBV19 TGTGCCAGTAGCCCGGGGGGCTCCCCGGGAATACGGGGCTACACCTTC CASSPGGSPGIRGYTF
NA TRBJ1-3 NA TRBV30 TGTGCCTGGAGTGTACTGGGGGGAAACACCATATATTTT CAWSVLGGNTIYF
NA TRBJ1-6 NA TRBV2 TGTGCCAGCAGTCCTTCGGCCGACTCCTATAATTCACCCCTCCACTTT CASSPSADSYNSPLHF
TRBD1 TRBJ2-1 NA TRBV5-5 TGCGCCAGCAGCTTGAGGACAGGGACCAACAATGAGCAGTTCTTC CASSLRTGTNNEQFF
NA TRBJ2-2 NA TRBV19 TGTGCCAGTAGTAGCCCCAACGGACAAGTCACCGGGGAGCTGTTTTTT CASSSPNGQVTGELFF
NA TRBJ2-5 once TRBV28 TGTGCCACCGTAACAGGGTCCGAGACCCAGTACTTC CATVTGSETQYF
NA TRBJ2-2 NA TRBV9 TGTGCCAGCAGCGTTCAAGGGGAGAGCGGGGAGCTGTTTTTT CASSVQGESGELFF
NA TRBJ1-1 NA TRBV10-3 TGTGCCATCAGAGACAGCAACACTGAAGCTTTCTTT CAIRDSNTEAFF
NA TRBJ1-1 NA TRBV5-1 TGCGCCAGCAGCCCGTCCTCCAGGGCTACTGAAGCTTTCTTT CASSPSSRATEAFF
NA TRBJ1-6 medium-sized TRBV4-2 TGTGCCAGCAGCCAAGATTCGGAGGGCTCCTATAATTCACCCCTCCACTTT CASSQDSEGSYNSPLHF